This section outlines one TCR beta chain sequence together with its context. Germline lookup yields CDR1 LNHDA and CDR2 SQIVND (reference sequence). This CDR3 has 17 residues. V lost 3 bases and J 0 bases, leaving 16 bases between the germline ends. In the authors' methods: Scientists estimated how many nucleated cells there were by amplifying reference gene primers. TCRdb's table, derived via immunoSEQ multiplex PCR, lists solely in-frame clones and lacks some. From that table come the V and J calls and clone size; the DNA was used to work out D and trimming. Found here are about half a million clones, approximately 85% of them singletons; the top ten hold 3% to 4%. The data were obtained in a study of blood T cell repertoires in COVID-19.

Sequenced material: peripheral blood. The chain employs TRBV19 and TRBJ2-3; maybe TRBD2 (6 bases). This receptor was taken from a human donor in a cohort sampled during active COVID-19. The CDR3: CASSIAGLSSSTDTQYF. The DNA of the CDR3 is TGTGCCAGTAGTATTGCGGGACTCTCGTCTAGCACAGATACGCAGTATTTT.